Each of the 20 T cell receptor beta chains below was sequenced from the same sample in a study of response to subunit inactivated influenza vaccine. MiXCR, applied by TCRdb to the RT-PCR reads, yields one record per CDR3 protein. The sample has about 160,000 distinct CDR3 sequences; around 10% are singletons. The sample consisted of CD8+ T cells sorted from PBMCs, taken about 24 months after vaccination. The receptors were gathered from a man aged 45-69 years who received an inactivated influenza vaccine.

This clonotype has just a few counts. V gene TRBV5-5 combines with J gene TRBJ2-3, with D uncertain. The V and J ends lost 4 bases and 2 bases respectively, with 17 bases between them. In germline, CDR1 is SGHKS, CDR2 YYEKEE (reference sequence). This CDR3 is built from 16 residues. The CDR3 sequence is CASSVTLLVYTDTQYF. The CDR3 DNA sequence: TGTGCCAGCAGCGTCACCCTACTGGTTTACACAGATACGCAGTATTTT. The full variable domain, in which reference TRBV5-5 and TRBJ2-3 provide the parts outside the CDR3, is DAGVTQSPTHLIKTRGQQVTLRCSPISGHKSVSWYQQVLGQGPQFIFQYYEKEERGRGNFPDRFSARQFPNYSSELNVNALLLGDSALYLCASSVTLLVYTDTQYFGPGTRLTVL.

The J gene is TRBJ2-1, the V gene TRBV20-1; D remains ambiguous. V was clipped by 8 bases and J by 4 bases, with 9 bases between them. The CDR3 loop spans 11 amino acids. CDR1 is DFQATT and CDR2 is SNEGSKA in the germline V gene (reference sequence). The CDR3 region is CSSIQYNEQFF. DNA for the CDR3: TGCAGTTCTATACAGTACAATGAGCAGTTCTTC.

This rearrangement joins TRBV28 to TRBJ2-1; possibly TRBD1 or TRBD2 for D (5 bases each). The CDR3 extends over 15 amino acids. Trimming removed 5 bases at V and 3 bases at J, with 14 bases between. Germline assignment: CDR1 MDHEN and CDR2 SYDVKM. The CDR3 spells CASSHFGTNYNEQFF. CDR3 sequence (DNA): TGTGCCAGCAGTCATTTTGGGACGAACTACAATGAGCAGTTCTTC.

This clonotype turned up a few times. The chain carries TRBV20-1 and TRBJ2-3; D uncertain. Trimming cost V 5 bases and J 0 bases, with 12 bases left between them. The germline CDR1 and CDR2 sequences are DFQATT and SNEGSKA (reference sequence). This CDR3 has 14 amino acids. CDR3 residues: CSAPTPLSTDTQYF. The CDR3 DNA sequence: TGCAGTGCTCCCACCCCCCTGAGCACAGATACGCAGTATTTT.

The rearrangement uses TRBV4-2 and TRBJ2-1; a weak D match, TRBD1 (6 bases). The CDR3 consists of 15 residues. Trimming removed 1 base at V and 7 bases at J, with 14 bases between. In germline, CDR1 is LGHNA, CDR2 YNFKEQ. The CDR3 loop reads CASSQGRGGRNEQFF. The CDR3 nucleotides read TGTGCCAGCAGCCAAGGCAGGGGTGGTAGGAATGAGCAGTTCTTC.

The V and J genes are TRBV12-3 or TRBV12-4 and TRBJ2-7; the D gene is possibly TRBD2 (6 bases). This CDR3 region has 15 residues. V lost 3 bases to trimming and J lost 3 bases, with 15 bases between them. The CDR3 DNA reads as TGTGCCAGCAGTTTGGTGATTAGCGGTTTCTACGAGCAGTACTTC. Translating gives CASSLVISGFYEQYF.

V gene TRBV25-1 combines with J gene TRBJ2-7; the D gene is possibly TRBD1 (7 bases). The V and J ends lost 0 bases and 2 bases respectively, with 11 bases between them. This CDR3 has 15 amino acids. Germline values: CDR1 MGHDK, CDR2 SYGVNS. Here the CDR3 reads CASSEYRGAAYEQYF. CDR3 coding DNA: TGTGCCAGCAGTGAATACAGGGGGGCGGCCTACGAGCAGTACTTC.

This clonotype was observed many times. This CDR3 reads CASNGGQDLNTGELFF. CDR3 bases: TGTGCCAGCAACGGAGGACAGGACTTGAACACCGGGGAGCTGTTTTTT. The chain combines TRBV6-1 with TRBJ2-2, with 7 bases fitting TRBD1. The CDR3 contains 16 residues. Germline V CDR1 and CDR2: MNHNS, SASEGT. V gave up 7 bases and J gave up 1 base; unmatched junction bases: 9.

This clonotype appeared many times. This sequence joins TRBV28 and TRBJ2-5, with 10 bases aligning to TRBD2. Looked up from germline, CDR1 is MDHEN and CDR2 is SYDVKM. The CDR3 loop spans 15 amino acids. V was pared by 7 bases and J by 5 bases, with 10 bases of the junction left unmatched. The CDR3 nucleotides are TGTGCCAGCATAAGAACGGGACTAGCGAGGGAGACCCAGTACTTC. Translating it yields CASIRTGLARETQYF.

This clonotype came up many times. In nucleotides, the CDR3 is TGCAGTGCGCCGAACAGGGGTTATAGTCCTGAAGCTTTCTTT. Its translation: CSAPNRGYSPEAFF. The chain joins TRBV20-1 to TRBJ1-1; 7 bases are a match to TRBD1. Trimming removed 6 bases from V and 6 bases from J; junction bases left unmatched: 13. This CDR3 has 14 amino acids. CDR1 and CDR2 (germline): DFQATT, SNEGSKA (reference sequence).

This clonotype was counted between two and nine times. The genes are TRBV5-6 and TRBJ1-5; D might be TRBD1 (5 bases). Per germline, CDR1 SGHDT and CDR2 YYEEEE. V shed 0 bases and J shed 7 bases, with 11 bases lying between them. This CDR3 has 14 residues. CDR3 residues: CASSLAGTLQPQHF. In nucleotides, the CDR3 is TGTGCCAGCAGCTTGGCAGGGACCTTACAGCCCCAGCATTTT.

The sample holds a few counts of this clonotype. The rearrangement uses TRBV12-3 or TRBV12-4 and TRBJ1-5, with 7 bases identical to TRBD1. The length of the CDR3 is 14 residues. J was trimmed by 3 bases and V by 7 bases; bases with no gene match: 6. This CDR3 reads CASNPTGPNQPQHF. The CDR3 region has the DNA TGTGCCAGCAATCCGACAGGGCCCAATCAGCCCCAGCATTTT.

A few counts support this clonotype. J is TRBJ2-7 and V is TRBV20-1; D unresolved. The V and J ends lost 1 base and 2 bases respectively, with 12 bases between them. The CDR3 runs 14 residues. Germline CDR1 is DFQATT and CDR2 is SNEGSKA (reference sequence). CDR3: CSARADTNTYEQYF. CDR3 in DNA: TGCAGTGCTAGAGCTGACACAAATACCTACGAGCAGTACTTC.

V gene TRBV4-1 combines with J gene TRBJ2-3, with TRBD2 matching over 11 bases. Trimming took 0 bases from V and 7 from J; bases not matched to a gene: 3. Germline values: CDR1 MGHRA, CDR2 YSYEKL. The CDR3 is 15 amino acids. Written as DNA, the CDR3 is TGCGCCAGCAGCCAAGAGAGGACTAGCGGGTATACGCAGTATTTT. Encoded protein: CASSQERTSGYTQYF.

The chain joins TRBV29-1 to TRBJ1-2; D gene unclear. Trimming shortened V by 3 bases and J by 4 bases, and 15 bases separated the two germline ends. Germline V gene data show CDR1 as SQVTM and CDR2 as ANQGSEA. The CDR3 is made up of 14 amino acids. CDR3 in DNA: TGCAGCGTTGAGCACGCCCCCGGAATCTATGGCTACACCTTC. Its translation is CSVEHAPGIYGYTF.

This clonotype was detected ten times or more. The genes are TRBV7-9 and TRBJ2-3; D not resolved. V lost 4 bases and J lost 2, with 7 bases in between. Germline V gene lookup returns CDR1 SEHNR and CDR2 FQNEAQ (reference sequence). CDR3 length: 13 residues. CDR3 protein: CASSSTYTDTQYF. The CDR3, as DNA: TGTGCCAGCAGCTCGACCTACACAGATACGCAGTATTTT.

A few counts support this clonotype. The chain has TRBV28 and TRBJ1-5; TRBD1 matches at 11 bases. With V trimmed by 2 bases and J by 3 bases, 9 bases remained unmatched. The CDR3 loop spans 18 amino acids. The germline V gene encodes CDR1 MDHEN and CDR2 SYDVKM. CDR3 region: CASSLTFRDRGFNQPQHF. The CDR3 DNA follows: TGTGCCAGCAGTTTAACCTTCCGGGACAGGGGGTTCAATCAGCCCCAGCATTTT.

The CDR3 sequence is CSADRDYRAYTQYF. In DNA form, the CDR3 reads TGCAGTGCTGACCGGGACTACCGAGCCTATACGCAGTATTTT. The chain uses TRBV20-1 and TRBJ2-3; TRBD2 agrees at 7 bases. The CDR3 runs 14 residues. The trim removed 5 bases at V and 7 bases at J, leaving 12 bases unmatched. The germline gives CDR1 DFQATT, CDR2 SNEGSKA (reference sequence).

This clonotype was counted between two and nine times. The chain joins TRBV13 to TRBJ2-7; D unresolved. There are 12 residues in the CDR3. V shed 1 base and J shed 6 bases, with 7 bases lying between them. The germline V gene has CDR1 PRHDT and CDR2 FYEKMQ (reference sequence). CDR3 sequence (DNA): TGTGCCAGCAGCTTAGAAGGGTCCGAGCAGTACTTC. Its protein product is CASSLEGSEQYF.

CDR3 loop: CASSIRTGYHEQYF. The CDR3 DNA is TGCGCCAGCAGCATACGGACAGGGTACCACGAGCAGTACTTC. The V and J genes are TRBV5-1 and TRBJ2-7; 8 bases fit TRBD1. Germline-derived CDR1 and CDR2 are SGHRS and YFSETQ. The length of the CDR3 is 14 residues. Unmatched junction bases numbered 8, after V lost 4 bases and J lost 5 bases.